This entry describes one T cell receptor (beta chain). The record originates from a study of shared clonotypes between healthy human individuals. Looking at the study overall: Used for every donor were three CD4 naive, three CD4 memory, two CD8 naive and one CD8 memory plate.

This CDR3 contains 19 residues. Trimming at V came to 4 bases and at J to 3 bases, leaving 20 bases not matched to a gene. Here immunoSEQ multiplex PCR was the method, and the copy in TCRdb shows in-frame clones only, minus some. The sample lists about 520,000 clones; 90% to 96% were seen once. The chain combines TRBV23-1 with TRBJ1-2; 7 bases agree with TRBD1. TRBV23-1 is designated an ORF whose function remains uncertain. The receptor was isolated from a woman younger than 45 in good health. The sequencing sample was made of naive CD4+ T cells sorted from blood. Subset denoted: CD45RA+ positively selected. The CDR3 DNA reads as TGCGCCAGCAGTCCCCGTTCCGACAGGGTGAGGCAAAGGGACTATGGCTACACCTTC. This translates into CASSPRSDRVRQRDYGYTF.